This TCR beta chain was identified during a study of T-cell memory formation after mild COVID-19. CDR1 is LGHNA and CDR2 is YSLEER in the germline V gene. The CDR3 totals 17 residues. After removal of 4 bases from V and 7 bases from J, the junction contained 17 bases not matched to a gene. Libraries for TCRalpha and TCRbeta carried sample barcodes and unique molecular identifiers via 5'RACE. TCRdb recomputed calls from the 5' RACE reads with MiXCR, one row per CDR3 protein. The top ten clones hold under 25% of a sample with some 320,000 distinct CDR3 sequences, approximately 15% of them seen once. This clonotype was seen only a few times.

This TCR was recovered from a man younger than 35 who had mild COVID-19 (a few samples of this study predate the infection). Cell type and time point are not known. The V call is TRBV4-3, the J call TRBJ2-7; 9 bases match TRBD2. Material: PBMCs or a T cell subset sorted from them (not recorded which). This CDR3 reads CASSLPGWVAGANEQYF. CDR3 in DNA: TGCGCCAGCAGCCTACCAGGGTGGGTAGCGGGGGCTAATGAGCAGTACTTC.